A selection of T cell receptor beta chains follows, all from one sample in a study of T cell changes during pregnancy in multiple sclerosis. Data came from immunoSEQ multiplex PCR; TCRdb stores just in-frame clones and leaves some out. This sample has more than 90,000 clones, with 85% to 95% found just once. This specimen consisted of peripheral blood, obtained after pregnancy. These receptors came from a female donor with multiple sclerosis, enrolled in a pregnancy study. Each CDR3 is given with its conserved first and last residue. The D gene is left open where the match is weak. Size values are once, few and many counts, or a class for expanded clones, and some rows have none.

d_call,j_call,cdr3_length,clone_size,v_call,cdr3_aa,cdr3_nt
-,TRBJ2-5,13,-,TRBV10-3,CAIKGGERETQYF,TGTGCCATCAAGGGCGGGGAAAGAGAGACCCAGTACTTC
TRBD1,TRBJ2-2,13,-,TRBV9,CASGRGQGGELFF,TGTGCCAGCGGCAGGGGGCAAGGCGGGGAGCTGTTTTTT
TRBD2,TRBJ2-1,15,-,TRBV13,CASSLPGLEVHEQFF,TGTGCCAGCAGCTTACCGGGACTAGAAGTTCATGAGCAGTTCTTC
TRBD2,TRBJ2-1,17,-,TRBV7-6,CASSLGRTSGRGYEQFF,TGTGCCAGCAGCTTAGGGCGGACTAGCGGGAGAGGGTATGAGCAGTTCTTC
-,TRBJ2-2,16,-,TRBV30,CAWAGTPLRNTGELFF,TGTGCCTGGGCCGGGACTCCCCTGAGGAACACCGGGGAGCTGTTTTTT
-,TRBJ1-1,14,-,TRBV10-2,CASSEQGRGTEAFF,TGCGCCAGCAGTGAGCAGGGGAGGGGCACTGAAGCTTTCTTT
-,TRBJ1-2,17,-,TRBV19,CASSMMGAGKGLGGYTF,TGTGCCAGTAGTATGATGGGGGCTGGAAAAGGCTTGGGAGGCTACACCTTC
TRBD2,TRBJ2-5,16,-,TRBV7-6,CASSLGGLAGEETQYF,TGTGCCAGCAGCTTAGGGGGGCTAGCGGGAGAGGAGACCCAGTACTTC
-,TRBJ2-7,15,-,TRBV25-1,CASSPSNRGSYEQYF,TGTGCCAGCAGCCCCTCCAATAGGGGGTCCTACGAGCAGTACTTC
TRBD2,TRBJ2-1,16,-,TRBV2,CASSYTGTSDSWEQFF,TGTGCCAGCAGTTATACCGGGACTAGCGATTCATGGGAGCAGTTCTTC
-,TRBJ2-5,11,-,TRBV11-2,CASSSEETQYF,TGTGCCAGCAGCTCTGAAGAGACCCAGTACTTC
-,TRBJ1-1,13,-,TRBV19,CASSIRTDTEAFF,TGTGCCAGTAGTATAAGGACTGACACTGAAGCTTTCTTT
TRBD2,TRBJ2-3,16,-,TRBV5-1,CASSLGTSGGTDTQYF,TGCGCCAGCAGCTTGGGTACTAGCGGAGGTACAGATACGCAGTATTTT
-,TRBJ2-1,15,-,TRBV5-1,CASSSGGGYYNEQFF,TGCGCCAGCAGCTCTGGGGGCGGGTACTACAATGAGCAGTTCTTC
TRBD1,TRBJ1-1,14,-,TRBV9,CASSVEGAGTEAFF,TGTGCCAGCAGCGTAGAGGGGGCGGGGACTGAAGCTTTCTTT
-,TRBJ1-5,13,once,TRBV18,CASSQGVNQPQHF,TGTGCCAGCTCACAGGGAGTAAATCAGCCCCAGCATTTT
-,TRBJ1-6,15,-,TRBV6-5,CASSHGQNRFSPLHF,TGTGCCAGCAGTCATGGGCAAAATAGGTTTTCACCCCTCCACTTT
-,TRBJ1-4,13,-,TRBV29-1,CSVEADRHEKLFF,TGCAGCGTTGAGGCTGACAGACATGAAAAACTGTTTTTT
-,TRBJ1-2,15,-,TRBV5-4,CASSGGTAAGYGYTF,TGTGCCAGCAGCGGCGGGACTGCCGCCGGGTATGGCTACACCTTC
TRBD1,TRBJ2-2,15,-,TRBV5-1,CASSRRDRDGGELFF,TGCGCCAGCAGCCGCCGGGACAGGGACGGCGGGGAGCTGTTTTTT
-,TRBJ1-2,14,-,TRBV19,CASSRTASYYGYTF,TGTGCCAGTAGTCGGACAGCATCTTACTATGGCTACACCTTC
-,TRBJ1-3,15,-,TRBV6-5,CASAEISSSGNTIYF,TGTGCCAGCGCGGAGATATCAAGCTCCGGAAACACCATATATTTT